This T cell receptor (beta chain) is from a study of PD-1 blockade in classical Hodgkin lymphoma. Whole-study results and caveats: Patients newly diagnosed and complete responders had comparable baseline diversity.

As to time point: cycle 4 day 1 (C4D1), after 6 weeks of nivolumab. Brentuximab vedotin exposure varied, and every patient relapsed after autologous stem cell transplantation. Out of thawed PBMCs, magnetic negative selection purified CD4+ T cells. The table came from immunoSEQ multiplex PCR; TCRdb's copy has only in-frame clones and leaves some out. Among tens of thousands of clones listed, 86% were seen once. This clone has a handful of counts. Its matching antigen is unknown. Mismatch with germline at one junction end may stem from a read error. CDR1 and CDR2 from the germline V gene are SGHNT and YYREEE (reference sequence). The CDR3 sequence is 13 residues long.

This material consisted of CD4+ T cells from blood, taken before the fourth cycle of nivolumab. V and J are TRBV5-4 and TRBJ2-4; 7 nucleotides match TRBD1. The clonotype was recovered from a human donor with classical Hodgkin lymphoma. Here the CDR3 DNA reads TGTGCCAGCAGCTCGCCAACCTTAGACAGGGTTAGCTTC. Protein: CASSSPTLDRVSF.